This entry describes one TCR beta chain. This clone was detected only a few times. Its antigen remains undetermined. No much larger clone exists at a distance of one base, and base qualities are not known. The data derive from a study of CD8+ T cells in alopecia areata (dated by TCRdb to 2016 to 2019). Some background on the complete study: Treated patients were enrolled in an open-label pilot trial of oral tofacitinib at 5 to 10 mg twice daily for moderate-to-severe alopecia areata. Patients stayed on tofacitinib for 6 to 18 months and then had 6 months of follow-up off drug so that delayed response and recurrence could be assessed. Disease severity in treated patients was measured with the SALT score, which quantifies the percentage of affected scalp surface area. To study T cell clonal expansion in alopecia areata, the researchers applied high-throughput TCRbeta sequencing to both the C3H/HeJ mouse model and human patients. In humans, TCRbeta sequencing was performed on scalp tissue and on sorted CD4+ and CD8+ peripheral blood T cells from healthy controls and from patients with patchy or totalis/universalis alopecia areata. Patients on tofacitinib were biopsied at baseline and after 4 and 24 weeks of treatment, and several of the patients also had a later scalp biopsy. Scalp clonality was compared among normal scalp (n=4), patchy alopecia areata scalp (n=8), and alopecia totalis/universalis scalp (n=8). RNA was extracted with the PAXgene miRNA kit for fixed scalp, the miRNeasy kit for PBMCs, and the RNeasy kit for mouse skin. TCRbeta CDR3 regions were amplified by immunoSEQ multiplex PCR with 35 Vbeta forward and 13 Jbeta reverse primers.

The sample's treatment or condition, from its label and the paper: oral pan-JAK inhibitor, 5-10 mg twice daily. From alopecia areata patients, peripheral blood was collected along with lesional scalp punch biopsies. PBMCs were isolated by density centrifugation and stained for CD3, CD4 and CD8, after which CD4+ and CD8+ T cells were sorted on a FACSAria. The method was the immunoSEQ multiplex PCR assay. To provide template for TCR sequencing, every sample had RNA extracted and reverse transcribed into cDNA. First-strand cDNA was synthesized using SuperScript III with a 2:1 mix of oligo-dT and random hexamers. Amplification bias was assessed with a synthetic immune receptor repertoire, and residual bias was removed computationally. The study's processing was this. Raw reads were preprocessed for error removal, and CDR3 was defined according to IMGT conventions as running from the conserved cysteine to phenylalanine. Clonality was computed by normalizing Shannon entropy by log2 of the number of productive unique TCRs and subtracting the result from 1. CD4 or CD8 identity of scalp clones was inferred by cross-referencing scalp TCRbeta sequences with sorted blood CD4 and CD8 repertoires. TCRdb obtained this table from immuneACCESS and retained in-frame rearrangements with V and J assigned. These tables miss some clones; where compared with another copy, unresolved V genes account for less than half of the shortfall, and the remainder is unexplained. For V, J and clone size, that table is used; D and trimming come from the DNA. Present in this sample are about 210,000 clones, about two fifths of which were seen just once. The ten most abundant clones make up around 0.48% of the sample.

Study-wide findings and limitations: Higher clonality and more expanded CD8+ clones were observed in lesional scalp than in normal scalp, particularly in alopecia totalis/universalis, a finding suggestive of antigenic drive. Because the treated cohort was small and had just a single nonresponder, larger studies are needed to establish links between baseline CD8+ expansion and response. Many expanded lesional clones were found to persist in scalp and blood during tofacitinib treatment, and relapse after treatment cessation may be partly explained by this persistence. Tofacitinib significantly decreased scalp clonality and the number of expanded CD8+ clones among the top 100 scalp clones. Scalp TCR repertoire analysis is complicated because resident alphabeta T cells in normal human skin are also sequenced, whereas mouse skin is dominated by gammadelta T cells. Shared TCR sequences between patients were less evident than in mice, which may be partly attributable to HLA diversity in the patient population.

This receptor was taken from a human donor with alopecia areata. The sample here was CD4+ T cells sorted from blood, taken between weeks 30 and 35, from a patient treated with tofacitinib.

The CDR3 here reads CSVTGQSYEQYF. Read as DNA, the sequence is TGCAGCGTCACGGGACAGTCCTACGAGCAGTACTTC. The chain is made from TRBV29-1 and TRBJ2-7; 7 middle bases align to TRBD1. Counted from cysteine to phenylalanine, this CDR3 has 12 amino acids. The retained sequence is limited to the CDR3, 36 bases, with the frame set at the first base. The germline V gene yields SQVTM for CDR1 and ANQGSEA for CDR2. Trimmed from V: 6 bases; trimmed from J: 1 base; junction bases lacking a gene match: 3.